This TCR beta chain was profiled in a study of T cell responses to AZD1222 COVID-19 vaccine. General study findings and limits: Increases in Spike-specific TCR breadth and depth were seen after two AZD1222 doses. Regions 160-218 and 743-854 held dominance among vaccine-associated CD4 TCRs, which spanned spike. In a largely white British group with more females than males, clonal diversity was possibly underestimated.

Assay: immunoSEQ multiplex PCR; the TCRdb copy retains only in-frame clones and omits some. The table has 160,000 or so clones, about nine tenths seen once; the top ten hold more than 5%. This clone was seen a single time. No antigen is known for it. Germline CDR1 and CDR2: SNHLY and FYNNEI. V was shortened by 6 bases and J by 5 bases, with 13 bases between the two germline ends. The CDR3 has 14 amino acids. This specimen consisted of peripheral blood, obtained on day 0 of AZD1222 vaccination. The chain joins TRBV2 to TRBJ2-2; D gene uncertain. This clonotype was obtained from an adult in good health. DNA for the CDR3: TGTGCCAGCAGCGTCCGCCAGCTGACCGGGGAGCTGTTTTTT. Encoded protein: CASSVRQLTGELFF.